Listed here are 8 T cell receptor beta chains from one sample, sequenced in a study of blood T cell repertoires in COVID-19. The protocol was immunoSEQ multiplex PCR, while the TCRdb copy is restricted to in-frame clones and leaves out a portion. The sample contains 100,000 to 150,000 clones, 60% to 80% of which appear only once. The material sequenced was peripheral blood. Receptors originate from a man aged 55-75 years with acute or convalescent COVID-19.

CDR3 nucleotides: TGTGCCAGCAGCTTAGGGGACAGGAGATACGAGCAGTACTTC. This encodes CASSLGDRRYEQYF. This sequence joins TRBV7-9 and TRBJ2-7; TRBD1 aligns across 8 bases. In germline, CDR1 is SEHNR, CDR2 FQNEAQ (reference sequence). Germline trimming cut 1 base from V and 4 bases from J; bases unmatched to any gene: 3. The CDR3 totals 14 residues.

The V and J genes are TRBV5-1 and TRBJ1-2, with a weak D call TRBD1 (6 bases). The V end lost 4 bases, the J end lost 4 bases, and 17 bases lay between the germline ends. Germline values: CDR1 SGHRS, CDR2 YFSETQ. The CDR3 totals 15 residues. CDR3 bases: TGCGCCAGCAGCCCCTCGGGGGGCGGAAGCTATGGCTACACCTTC. Encoded protein: CASSPSGGGSYGYTF.

V usage is TRBV12-3 or TRBV12-4 and J usage is TRBJ1-4; tentative D call: TRBD1 (6 bases). The V and J ends lost 9 bases and 3 bases respectively, with 11 bases between them. The CDR3 sequence is 13 residues long. This CDR3 reads CASKGVSNEKLFF. In DNA, the CDR3 is TGTGCCAGTAAGGGGGTTTCTAATGAAAAACTGTTTTTT.

The rearrangement links TRBV6-5 to TRBJ1-1, with D hard to call. The CDR3 loop spans 13 amino acids. V was shortened by 6 bases and J by 1 base, with 9 bases between the two germline ends. Per the germline V gene, CDR1 is MNHEY and CDR2 is SVGAGI. DNA for the CDR3: TGTGCCAGCAGATACAGACAGAACACTGAAGCTTTCTTT. This gives the protein CASRYRQNTEAFF.

This clone is a singleton in its sample. Other DNA sequences in this specimen translate into the identical CDR3. This chain connects TRBV30 to TRBJ1-5; D may be TRBD1 (6 bases). The germline V and J ends were trimmed by 0 bases and 4 bases, with 7 bases remaining between them. Germline V gene lookup returns CDR1 GTSNPN and CDR2 SVGIG (reference sequence). The CDR3 is made up of 13 amino acids. DNA for the CDR3: TGTGCCTGGAGTGTACAGGGTAATCAGCCCCAGCATTTT. It specifies CAWSVQGNQPQHF.

The CDR3 nucleotides are TGTGCCAGCAGCCTCCAGACAGGGCCCAATGAAAAACTGTTTTTT. Translating it yields CASSLQTGPNEKLFF. The chain is built from TRBV7-2 and TRBJ1-4, with 7 bases aligning to TRBD1. Trimming took 5 bases from V and 5 from J; bases not matched to a gene: 8. The CDR3 runs to 15 residues. Germline values: CDR1 SGHTA, CDR2 FQGNSA.

V gene TRBV2 combines with J gene TRBJ1-2; 9 bases fit TRBD1. Per the germline V gene, CDR1 is SNHLY and CDR2 is FYNNEI. V lost 2 bases to trimming and J lost 2 bases; unmatched junction nucleotides: 3. The CDR3 length is 15 residues. CDR3 coding DNA: TGTGCCAGCAGTGAATACAGGGGGCCGAACTATGGCTACACCTTC. Protein sequence: CASSEYRGPNYGYTF.

The V gene is TRBV5-1, the J gene TRBJ1-1, with D possibly being TRBD1 (5 bases). The CDR3 consists of 15 residues. CDR1 is SGHRS, CDR2 YFSETQ, per germline. Trimming cost V 7 bases and J 1 base, with 17 bases left between them. As DNA, the CDR3 is TGCGCCAGCCGAACCCTGGAAAGGGGGAACACTGAAGCTTTCTTT. Its translation is CASRTLERGNTEAFF.